What follows are 14 T cell receptor beta chains derived from one specimen sequenced in a study of beta chain features in type 1 diabetes. The sequenced template was cDNA made from the entire isolated RNA. Profiled with immunoSEQ multiplex PCR; TCRdb holds only in-frame clones, not every one. This sample has 250,000 to 350,000 clones, with approximately 11% found just once. The material sequenced was naive CD4+ T cells from blood. The receptors here all came from a woman aged 25 to 39 in good health.

This clone was detected only a few times. V is TRBV7-2 and J is TRBJ2-4, with 10 bases matching TRBD1. V lost 4 bases, J lost 8 bases, and 17 bases stayed unmatched. Germline V CDR1 and CDR2: SGHTA, FQGNSA. This CDR3 comprises 18 residues. The CDR3 region is CASSSDRGRDPMYDIQYF. The CDR3 DNA reads as TGTGCCAGCAGCTCAGACAGGGGGCGAGACCCTATGTATGACATTCAGTACTTC.

This clone was found a few times. For the CDR3, the DNA is TGTGCCAGCAGCCCTCCGGGACAAAACTACGAGCAGTACTTC. It specifies CASSPPGQNYEQYF. This rearrangement joins TRBV11-2 to TRBJ2-7, with D possibly being TRBD1 (6 bases). V shed 5 bases and J shed 3 bases, with 14 bases lying between them. The germline V gene encodes CDR1 SGHAT and CDR2 FQNNGV. The CDR3 consists of 14 residues.

This clone was observed a handful of times. The gene calls are TRBV30 and TRBJ2-1; 10 bases map to TRBD2. The CDR3 is 13 residues long. Unmatched junction bases numbered 1, after V lost 3 bases and J lost 5 bases. Looked up from germline, CDR1 is GTSNPN and CDR2 is SVGIG (reference sequence). CDR3: CAWRLAGDNEQFF. The CDR3 DNA is TGTGCCTGGAGGCTAGCGGGAGACAATGAGCAGTTCTTC.

V gene TRBV30 combines with J gene TRBJ2-3, with D tentatively TRBD2 (6 bases). Between the trimmed V and J ends, which lost 2 bases and 6 bases, there was a span of 15 bases. CDR3 size: 14 residues. Germline V lookup: CDR1 GTSNPN, CDR2 SVGIG (reference sequence). CDR3 sequence (DNA): TGTGCCTGGAGTACCTATGGGGGGAGGGATACGCAGTATTTT. This sequence encodes CAWSTYGGRDTQYF.

The chain links TRBV11-2 to TRBJ2-5, with no clear D. Germline V gene sequence: CDR1 SGHAT, CDR2 FQNNGV. Trimming cost V 2 bases and J 0 bases, with 10 bases left between them. There are 15 residues in the CDR3. CDR3: CASSLRSGYQETQYF. CDR3 nucleotide sequence: TGTGCCAGCAGCTTAAGGAGTGGGTACCAAGAGACCCAGTACTTC. Based on the CDR3 plus reference TRBV11-2 and TRBJ2-5, the full variable domain is EAGVAQSPRYKIIEKRQSVAFWCNPISGHATLYWYQQILGQGPKLLIQFQNNGVVDDSQLPKDRFSAERLKGVDSTLKIQPAKLEDSAVYLCASSLRSGYQETQYFGPGTRLLVL.

This clone was counted only a few times. The chain joins TRBV5-1 to TRBJ2-1; TRBD2 agrees at 7 bases. CDR1 and CDR2 from the germline V gene are SGHRS and YFSETQ. The CDR3 is made up of 14 amino acids. The ends lost 4 bases at V and 6 bases at J; junction bases unmatched: 7. The chain's CDR3 is CASSLGTGGNEQFF. For the CDR3, the DNA is TGCGCCAGCAGCCTGGGGACGGGGGGCAATGAGCAGTTCTTC.

The chain is built from TRBV7-3 and TRBJ2-1, with 9 bases matching TRBD2. V lost 3 bases, J lost 6 bases, and 6 bases stayed unmatched. The CDR3 has 15 amino acids. Germline assignment: CDR1 SGHTA and CDR2 FQGTGA. The CDR3 here is CASSFLAGARNEQFF. In DNA form, the CDR3 reads TGTGCCAGCAGCTTCTTAGCGGGAGCTCGCAATGAGCAGTTCTTC.

This chain links TRBV18 with TRBJ2-7; 8 bases are a match to TRBD1. V gave up 3 bases and J gave up 2 bases; unmatched junction bases: 6. Per germline, CDR1 KGHSH and CDR2 LQKENI. The CDR3 contains 15 residues. In DNA form, the CDR3 reads TGTGCCAGCTCACCCCCGGGACAGGCGACCTACGAGCAGTACTTC. Residues: CASSPPGQATYEQYF.

For this clone: Its ends do not fully match the called genes, so a read error is possible. The chain joins TRBV7-7 to TRBJ2-2, with a weak D call TRBD2 (5 bases). The CDR3 has 14 residues. The germline CDR1 and CDR2 sequences are SSHAT and FNYEAQ (reference sequence). The CDR3 DNA follows: TGTGCTAGCAGCTTAGCCGGGAAAACCGGGGAGCTGTTTTTT. The encoded protein is CASSLAGKTGELFF.

J is TRBJ1-1 and V is TRBV2; D may be TRBD1 (5 bases). Germline-derived CDR1 and CDR2 are SNHLY and FYNNEI. This CDR3 has 12 amino acids. Trimming left V 6 bases short and J 7 bases short, with 12 bases between. This chain's CDR3 is CASRETGDEAFF. The CDR3 DNA follows: TGTGCCAGCAGGGAGACGGGGGATGAAGCTTTCTTT.

This clone turned up a few times. V gene TRBV9 combines with J gene TRBJ2-3, with 7 bases aligning to TRBD2. The trim removed 4 bases at V and 0 bases at J, leaving 8 bases unmatched. There are 16 residues in the CDR3. Germline-derived CDR1 and CDR2 are SGDLS and YYNGEE. This CDR3 reads CASSWGGSFSTDTQYF. CDR3 coding DNA: TGTGCCAGCAGCTGGGGCGGGAGCTTTAGCACAGATACGCAGTATTTT.

This clone has more than one count but fewer than ten. V usage is TRBV4-2 and J usage is TRBJ1-4, with a weak D call TRBD1 (5 bases). V was shortened by 4 bases and J by 5 bases, with 20 bases between the two germline ends. The CDR3 runs 17 residues. The V gene's germline CDR1 is LGHNA and CDR2 YNFKEQ. The CDR3 loop reads CASSRPRGGVLNEKLFF. CDR3 in DNA: TGTGCCAGCAGCCGCCCGAGAGGAGGGGTATTGAATGAAAAACTGTTTTTT.

This clone was detected ten times or more. The rearrangement joins TRBV9 to TRBJ2-1, with TRBD1 identical over 7 bases. CDR3 size: 15 residues. V dropped 4 bases and J dropped 4; count of bases not matched to a gene: 8. Germline assignment: CDR1 SGDLS and CDR2 YYNGEE. CDR3 loop: CASSPSGTVYNEQFF. DNA for the CDR3: TGTGCCAGCAGCCCTTCTGGGACAGTATACAATGAGCAGTTCTTC.

This clone was picked up a small number of times. The rearrangement uses TRBV30 and TRBJ1-2; D is uncertain. There are 14 residues in the CDR3. V shed 0 bases and J shed 2 bases, with 10 bases lying between them. Germline V gene sequence: CDR1 GTSNPN, CDR2 SVGIG (reference sequence). The CDR3 sequence is CAWSVPGFNYGYTF. Here the CDR3 DNA reads TGTGCCTGGAGTGTACCGGGGTTCAACTATGGCTACACCTTC.